Listed here are 10 T cell receptor beta chains from one sample, sequenced in a study of CD4 T cells in relation to SARS-CoV-2 and coronaviruses. For these TCRs, the target antigens are not known. Produced via immunoSEQ multiplex PCR; TCRdb's table is partial and in-frame only. This sample carries over 40,000 clones, nearly 85% of them seen once, and the ten largest clones take around 1.3%. The sample comprised naive CD4+ T cells from PBMCs, cultured in vitro. Subset in this sample: naive CD4+ T cells isolated by negative enrichment. The receptors here all came from an adult with COVID-19.

This clone was detected once. The V call is TRBV2, the J call TRBJ1-5, with 12 positions matching TRBD1. CDR1 is SNHLY and CDR2 is FYNNEI in the germline V gene. Trimming took 6 bases from V and 0 from J; bases not matched to a gene: 6. This CDR3 is built from 17 residues. CDR3 region: CASSGTGGVRSNQPQHF. For the CDR3, the DNA is TGTGCCAGCAGCGGGACAGGGGGCGTTCGTAGCAATCAGCCCCAGCATTTT.

The chain joins TRBV29-1 to TRBJ1-4; D is uncertain. The V end was cut by 8 bases, the J end by 0 bases, with 10 bases between. Germline V CDR1 and CDR2: SQVTM, ANQGSEA. The CDR3 consists of 13 residues. The CDR3: CSSWDATNEKLFF. DNA for the CDR3: TGCAGCTCATGGGATGCAACTAATGAAAAACTGTTTTTT.

This rearrangement joins TRBV3-1 (or the pseudogene TRBV3-2) to TRBJ2-2; 8 bases are a match to TRBD1. The J segment lost 6 bases and the V segment lost 0 bases, leaving 6 bases of the junction unmatched. CDR3 size: 16 residues. CDR1 is LGHDT and CDR2 is YNNKEL in the germline V gene (reference sequence). The CDR3 nucleotides are TGTGCCAGCAGCCAAGAGGGGACAGGCGGGGCCGGGGAGCTGTTTTTT. As protein: CASSQEGTGGAGELFF.

This chain connects TRBV2 to TRBJ1-6; D is ambiguous. The germline V and J ends were trimmed by 4 bases and 0 bases, with 13 bases remaining between them. Germline V lookup: CDR1 SNHLY, CDR2 FYNNEI. This CDR3 comprises 17 residues. The CDR3 here is CASSGLGPSSYNSPLHF. The CDR3 nucleotides are TGTGCCAGCAGTGGGCTAGGGCCGAGCTCCTATAATTCACCCCTCCACTTT.

This clone came up a few times. The rearrangement links TRBV7-9 to TRBJ2-1, with no clear D. The CDR3 length is 13 residues. Germline CDR1 reads SEHNR; CDR2 reads FQNEAQ (reference sequence). With 5 bases removed from V and 6 bases from J, the gap between germline ends came to 11 bases. The CDR3 reads CASSTRGGNEQFF. CDR3 sequence (DNA): TGTGCCAGCAGCACGCGAGGTGGCAATGAGCAGTTCTTC.

The chain uses TRBV4-1 and TRBJ2-3; TRBD2 agrees at 10 bases. CDR3 length equals 16 residues. In germline, CDR1 is MGHRA, CDR2 YSYEKL. With 4 bases clipped from V and 0 bases from J, the junction kept 4 bases outside the gene matches. The CDR3 coding sequence is TGCGCCAGCAGCCGGGGACTAGCGCCTAGCACAGATACGCAGTATTTT. Its protein product is CASSRGLAPSTDTQYF.

V and J are TRBV6-5 and TRBJ2-5; D is unresolved. Germline CDR1 is MNHEY and CDR2 is SVGAGI. V dropped 6 bases and J dropped 2 bases, with 13 bases sitting between them. The CDR3 totals 14 residues. The CDR3 here is CASRGPFSQETQYF. Written as DNA, the CDR3 is TGTGCCAGCAGGGGCCCTTTTTCTCAAGAGACCCAGTACTTC.

The V call is TRBV3-1 (or the pseudogene TRBV3-2), the J call TRBJ2-5; either TRBD1 or TRBD2 may fit D (6 bases each). V lost 6 bases and J 4 bases, leaving 12 bases between the germline ends. The CDR3 spans 13 residues. The germline gives CDR1 LGHDT, CDR2 YNNKEL (reference sequence). The CDR3 is CASSYGGRETQYF. The CDR3 region has the DNA TGTGCCAGCAGTTATGGGGGGCGAGAGACCCAGTACTTC.

The gene calls are TRBV15 and TRBJ2-3, with TRBD2 identical over 9 bases. Trimming cost V 1 base and J 6 bases; bases outside gene matches: 14. The CDR3 consists of 18 residues. Germline assignment: CDR1 LNHNV and CDR2 YYDKDF (reference sequence). Here the CDR3 DNA reads TGTGCCACCAGCAGAGTCGGTACAGCGGGGGGTTTCTGGGATACGCAGTATTTT. It codes for CATSRVGTAGGFWDTQYF.

The J gene is TRBJ2-1, the V gene TRBV7-2, with D tentatively TRBD1 (5 bases). Trimming removed 1 base at V and 6 bases at J, with 7 bases between. Looked up from germline, CDR1 is SGHTA and CDR2 is FQGNSA. This CDR3 comprises 13 residues. The CDR3 DNA is TGTGCCAGCAGCTTAGGACAGTTCAATGAGCAGTTCTTC. It is translated as CASSLGQFNEQFF.